Below, 8 T cell receptor beta chains from the same sample are listed, as sequenced in a study of blood T cell repertoires in COVID-19 (dated by TCRdb to the early 2020s). The library came from the immunoSEQ multiplex PCR assay. TCRdb's version of the immuneACCESS table is confined to in-frame rearrangements and falls short of the full clone set. An unresolved V gene accounts for under half of the shortfall where checked; the remainder is of unknown origin. The sample contains about 210,000 clones, roughly four fifths of them found a single time. The ten largest clones take up over 9.5% of the sample. Sample: peripheral blood. These receptors were obtained from a woman in her 40s with acute or convalescent COVID-19.

The chain is built from TRBV9 and TRBJ2-3; TRBD2 is a possible D gene (5 bases). The CDR3 contains 15 residues. The V gene's germline CDR1 is SGDLS and CDR2 YYNGEE. V lost 1 base and J 6 bases, leaving 15 bases between the germline ends. The CDR3 spells CASSVKGAEQDTQYF. The CDR3 DNA reads TGTGCCAGCAGCGTAAAAGGAGCGGAGCAGGATACGCAGTATTTT.

CDR3 amino acids: CASSAGLAGVAYEQYF. DNA of the CDR3: TGTGCCAGCAGCGCCGGACTAGCGGGGGTTGCCTACGAGCAGTACTTC. The chain recombines TRBV9 with TRBJ2-7; TRBD2 aligns across 13 bases. This CDR3 spans 16 amino acids. The germline gives CDR1 SGDLS, CDR2 YYNGEE. The V segment lost 3 bases and the J segment 2 bases; nucleotides outside the gene matches: 5.

This rearrangement joins TRBV10-3 to TRBJ1-1; 10 bases are a match to TRBD1. Germline V gene lookup returns CDR1 ENHRY and CDR2 SYGVKD. V lost 7 bases and J lost 0; bases outside the gene matches: 14. This CDR3 has 18 amino acids. The CDR3: CAIKGAIPGTGVNTEAFF. Here the CDR3 DNA reads TGTGCCATCAAAGGGGCCATACCCGGGACAGGGGTGAACACTGAAGCTTTCTTT.

The rearrangement links TRBV11-2 to TRBJ2-3, with 9 bases fitting TRBD2. The CDR3 totals 16 residues. V was pared by 2 bases and J by 3 bases, with 6 bases of the junction left unmatched. Per the germline V gene, CDR1 is SGHAT and CDR2 is FQNNGV. The CDR3 DNA follows: TGTGCCAGCAGCTTACCTCTAGCGGGACGAACAGATACGCAGTATTTT. Its translation is CASSLPLAGRTDTQYF.

This chain uses TRBV6-4 with TRBJ2-1, with TRBD2 matching over 8 bases. J gave up 4 bases and V 2 bases, and 4 bases lay outside the gene matches. This CDR3 contains 15 residues. Germline V gives CDR1 MRHNA, CDR2 SNTAGT. The CDR3 DNA reads as TGTGCCAGCAGTGACCGGGGCGGGGGGTACAATGAGCAGTTCTTC. Translated: CASSDRGGGYNEQFF.

The chain links TRBV19 to TRBJ2-5; maybe TRBD1 (5 bases). This CDR3 has 14 amino acids. CDR1 and CDR2 from the germline V gene are LNHDA and SQIVND (reference sequence). Trimming left V 3 bases short and J 2 bases short, with 10 bases between. The CDR3 loop is CASSIDRSQETQYF. The CDR3 DNA follows: TGTGCCAGTAGTATTGACAGATCACAAGAGACCCAGTACTTC.

The gene calls are TRBV6-6 and TRBJ2-1, with 9 bases aligning to TRBD1. Germline V gene data show CDR1 as MNHNY and CDR2 as SVGAGI (reference sequence). This CDR3 has 15 residues. V lost 6 bases, J lost 1 base, and 4 bases stayed unmatched. The CDR3 region is CASSSQGASYNEQFF. For the CDR3, the DNA is TGTGCCAGCAGCTCACAGGGGGCGTCCTACAATGAGCAGTTCTTC.

This clone was observed a few times. The chain joins TRBV6-1 to TRBJ2-1; tentative D call: TRBD2 (6 bases). Between the trimmed V and J ends, which lost 1 base and 3 bases, there was a span of 19 bases. CDR1 is MNHNS, CDR2 SASEGT, per germline. The CDR3 has 18 residues. The CDR3 sequence is CASSEGRGRERRYNEQFF. CDR3 nucleotide sequence: TGTGCCAGCAGTGAAGGGAGGGGAAGGGAGAGGCGCTACAATGAGCAGTTCTTC.